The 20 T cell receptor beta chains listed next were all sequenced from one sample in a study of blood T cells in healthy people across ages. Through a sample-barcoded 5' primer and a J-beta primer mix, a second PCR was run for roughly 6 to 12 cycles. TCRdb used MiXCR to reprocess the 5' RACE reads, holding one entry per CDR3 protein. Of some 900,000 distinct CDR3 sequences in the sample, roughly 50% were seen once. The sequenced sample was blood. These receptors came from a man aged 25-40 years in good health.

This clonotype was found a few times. The CDR3 loop reads CASSSGGSGTGANVLTF. The CDR3 region has the DNA TGTGCCAGCAGTTCCGGGGGTTCAGGGACCGGGGCCAACGTCCTGACTTTC. The V gene is TRBV28, the J gene TRBJ2-6; maybe TRBD2 (6 bases). CDR1 MDHEN and CDR2 SYDVKM come from the germline V gene. V shed 4 bases and J shed 4 bases, with 17 bases lying between them. The CDR3 loop spans 17 amino acids.

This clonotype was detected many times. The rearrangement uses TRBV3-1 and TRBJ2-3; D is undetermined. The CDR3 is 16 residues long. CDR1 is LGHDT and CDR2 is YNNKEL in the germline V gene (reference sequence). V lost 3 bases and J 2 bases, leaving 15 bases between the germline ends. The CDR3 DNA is TGTGCCAGCAGCCACCGTAGGGCTCGCGACACAGATACGCAGTATTTT. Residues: CASSHRRARDTDTQYF.

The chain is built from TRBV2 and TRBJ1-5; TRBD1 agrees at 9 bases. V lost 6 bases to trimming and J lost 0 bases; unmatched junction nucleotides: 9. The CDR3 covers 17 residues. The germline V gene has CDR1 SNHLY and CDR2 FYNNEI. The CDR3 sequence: CASRRGLQGASNQPQHF. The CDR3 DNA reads TGTGCCAGCAGACGCGGCCTACAGGGGGCTAGCAATCAGCCCCAGCATTTT. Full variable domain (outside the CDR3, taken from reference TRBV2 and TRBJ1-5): EPEVTQTPSHQVTQMGQEVILRCVPISNHLYFYWYRQILGQKVEFLVSFYNNEISEKSEIFDDQFSVERPDGSNFTLKIRSTKLEDSAMYFCASRRGLQGASNQPQHFGDGTRLSIL.

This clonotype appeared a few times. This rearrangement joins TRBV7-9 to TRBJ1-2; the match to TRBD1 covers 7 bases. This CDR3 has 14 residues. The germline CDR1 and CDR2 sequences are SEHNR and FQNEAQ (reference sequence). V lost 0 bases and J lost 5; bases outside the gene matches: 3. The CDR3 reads CASSLATGDYGYTF. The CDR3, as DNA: TGTGCCAGCAGCTTAGCAACAGGGGATTATGGCTACACCTTC.

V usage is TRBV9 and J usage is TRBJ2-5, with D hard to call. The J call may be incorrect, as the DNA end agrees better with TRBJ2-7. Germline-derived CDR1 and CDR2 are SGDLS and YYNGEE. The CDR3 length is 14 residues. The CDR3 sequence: CASSVDPRWGEQYF. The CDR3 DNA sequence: TGTGCCAGCAGCGTAGACCCGCGGTGGGGCGAGCAGTACTTC.

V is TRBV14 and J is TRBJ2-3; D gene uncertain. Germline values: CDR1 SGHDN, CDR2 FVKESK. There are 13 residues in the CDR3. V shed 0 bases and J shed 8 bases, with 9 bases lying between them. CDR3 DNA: TGTGCCAGCAGCCAAGAGGTGGATGGTACGCAGTATTTT. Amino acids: CASSQEVDGTQYF.

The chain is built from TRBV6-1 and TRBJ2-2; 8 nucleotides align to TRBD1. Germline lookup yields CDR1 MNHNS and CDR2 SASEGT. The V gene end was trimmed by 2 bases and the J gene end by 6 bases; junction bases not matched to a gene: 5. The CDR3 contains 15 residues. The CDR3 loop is CASSERGQGSGELFF. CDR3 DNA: TGTGCCAGCAGTGAAAGAGGACAGGGTTCCGGGGAGCTGTTTTTT.

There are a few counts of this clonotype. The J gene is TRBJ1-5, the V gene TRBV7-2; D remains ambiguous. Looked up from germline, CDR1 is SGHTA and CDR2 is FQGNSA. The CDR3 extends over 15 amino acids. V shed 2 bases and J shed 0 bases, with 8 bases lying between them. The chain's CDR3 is CASSLQANSNQPQHF. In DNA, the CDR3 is TGTGCCAGCAGCTTACAGGCAAATAGCAATCAGCCCCAGCATTTT.

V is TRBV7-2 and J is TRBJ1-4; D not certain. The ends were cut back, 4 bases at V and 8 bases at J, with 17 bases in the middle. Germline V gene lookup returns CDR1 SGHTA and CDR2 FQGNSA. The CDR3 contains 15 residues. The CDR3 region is CASSSKGVEGEKLFF. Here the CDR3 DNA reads TGTGCCAGCAGCTCCAAGGGAGTAGAGGGAGAAAAACTGTTTTTT.

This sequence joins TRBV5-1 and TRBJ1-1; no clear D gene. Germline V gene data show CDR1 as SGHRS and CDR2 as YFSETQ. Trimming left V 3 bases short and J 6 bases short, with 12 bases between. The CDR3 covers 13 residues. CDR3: CASSSSTEAEAFF. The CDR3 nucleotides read TGCGCCAGCAGCTCATCAACCGAAGCTGAAGCTTTCTTT.

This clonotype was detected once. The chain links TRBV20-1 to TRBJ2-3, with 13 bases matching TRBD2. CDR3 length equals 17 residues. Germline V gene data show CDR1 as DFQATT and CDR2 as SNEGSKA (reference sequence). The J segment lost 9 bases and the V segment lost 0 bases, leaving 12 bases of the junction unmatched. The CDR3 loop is CSARDRLAGGSKETQYF. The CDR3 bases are TGCAGTGCTAGAGATAGACTAGCGGGGGGTAGTAAAGAGACGCAGTATTTT.

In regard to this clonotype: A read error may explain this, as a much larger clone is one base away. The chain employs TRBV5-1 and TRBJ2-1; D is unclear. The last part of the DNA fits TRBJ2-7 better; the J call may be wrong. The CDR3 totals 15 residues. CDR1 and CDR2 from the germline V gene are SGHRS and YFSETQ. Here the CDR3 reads CASSLVGEVFNEQYF. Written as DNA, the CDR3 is TGCGCCAGCAGCTTGGTGGGCGAGGTGTTCAATGAGCAGTACTTC.

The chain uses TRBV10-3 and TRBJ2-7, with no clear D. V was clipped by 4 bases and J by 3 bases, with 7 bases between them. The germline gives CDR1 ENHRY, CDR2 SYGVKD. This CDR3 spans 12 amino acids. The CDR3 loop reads CAISALDYEQYF. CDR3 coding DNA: TGTGCCATCAGTGCCCTCGACTACGAGCAGTACTTC.

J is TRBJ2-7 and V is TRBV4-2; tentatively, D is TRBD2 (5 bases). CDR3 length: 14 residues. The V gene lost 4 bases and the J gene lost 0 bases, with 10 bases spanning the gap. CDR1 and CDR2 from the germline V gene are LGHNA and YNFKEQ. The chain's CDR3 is CASSRPGNSYEQYF. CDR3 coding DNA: TGTGCCAGCAGCCGCCCGGGAAACTCCTACGAGCAGTACTTC.

CDR3 sequence: CASSLDRGANNSPLHF. Here the CDR3 DNA reads TGCGCCAGCAGCTTGGACAGGGGCGCGAATAATTCACCCCTCCACTTT. The rearrangement links TRBV5-1 to TRBJ1-6, with TRBD1 identical over 7 bases. Germline trimming cut 0 bases from V and 5 bases from J; bases unmatched to any gene: 5. CDR1 and CDR2 (germline): SGHRS, YFSETQ. This CDR3 spans 16 amino acids.

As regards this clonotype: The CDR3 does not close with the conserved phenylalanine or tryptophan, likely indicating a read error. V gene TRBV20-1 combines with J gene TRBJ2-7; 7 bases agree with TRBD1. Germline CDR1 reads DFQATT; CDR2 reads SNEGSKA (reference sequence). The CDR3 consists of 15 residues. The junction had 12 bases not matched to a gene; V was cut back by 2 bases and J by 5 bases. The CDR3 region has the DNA TGCAGTGCTAGAATGTTGACAGGGCCTCCTAACGAGCAGTACTTA. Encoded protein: CSARMLTGPPNEQYL.

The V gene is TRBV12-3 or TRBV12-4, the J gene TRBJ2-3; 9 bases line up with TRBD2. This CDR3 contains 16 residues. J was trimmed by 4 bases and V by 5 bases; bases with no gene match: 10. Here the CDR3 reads CASSQRLAELADTQYF. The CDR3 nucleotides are TGTGCCAGCAGTCAACGACTAGCGGAACTCGCAGATACGCAGTATTTT.

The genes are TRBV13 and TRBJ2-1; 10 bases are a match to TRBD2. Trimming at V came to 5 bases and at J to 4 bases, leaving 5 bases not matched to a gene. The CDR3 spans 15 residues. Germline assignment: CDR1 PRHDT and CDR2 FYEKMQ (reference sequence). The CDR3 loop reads CASSHTSGVYNEQFF. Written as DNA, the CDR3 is TGTGCCAGCAGCCACACTAGCGGGGTATACAATGAGCAGTTCTTC.

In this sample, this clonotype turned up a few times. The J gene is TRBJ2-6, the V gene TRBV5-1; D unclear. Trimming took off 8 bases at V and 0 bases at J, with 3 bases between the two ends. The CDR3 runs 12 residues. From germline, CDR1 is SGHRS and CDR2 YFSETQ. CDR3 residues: CARYSGANVLTF. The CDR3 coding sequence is TGCGCCAGATACTCTGGGGCCAACGTCCTGACTTTC.

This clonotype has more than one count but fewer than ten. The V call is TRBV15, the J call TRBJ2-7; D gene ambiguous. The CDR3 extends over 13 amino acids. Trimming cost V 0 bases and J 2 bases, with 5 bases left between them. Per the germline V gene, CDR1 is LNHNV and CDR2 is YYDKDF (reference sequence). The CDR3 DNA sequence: TGTGCCACCAGCAGAGACGAAGCCTACGAGCAGTACTTC. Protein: CATSRDEAYEQYF.